The clone carrying this T cell receptor (beta chain) is a singleton in its sample. Antigen unknown. This record belongs to a study of T cell responses to AZD1222 COVID-19 vaccine. General study points: Mostly white British, mostly female donors; authors suggested clonal diversity may be underestimated. Close to half of spike-specific TCRs reportedly recognize unmutated variant regions. Spike-wide coverage was observed for vaccine-associated CD4 TCRs, with dominant responses at 160-218 and 743-854.

Assay used: immunoSEQ multiplex PCR; TCRdb lists only in-frame clones, some missing. Here the sample spans some 120,000 clones, around 89% being singletons. J gave up 2 bases and V 3 bases, and 4 bases lay outside the gene matches. The CDR3 spans 15 residues. The germline V gene encodes CDR1 SGHTA and CDR2 FQGNSA. The clonotype was recovered from an adult in good health. V and J are TRBV7-2 and TRBJ1-5; the match to TRBD1 covers 7 bases. The sequenced sample was peripheral blood, obtained on day 0 of MenACWY control vaccination. DNA for the CDR3: TGTGCCAGCAGCTTGAGGACAGGCCGCAATCAGCCCCAGCATTTT. Translation: CASSLRTGRNQPQHF.